These 27 T cell receptor beta chains share one sample of origin, sequenced in a study of regulatory T cells in long-lasting Graves disease. According to the study, TCR beta libraries were built with iRepertoire HTBI primers and CDR3-region Arm-PCR. TCRdb re-derived calls from the multiplex PCR reads in MiXCR, one entry per CDR3 protein. Of 300,000 to 500,000 distinct CDR3 sequences listed, around 21% are singletons. Specified time point: persistent/refractory GD, antithyroid drugs over 5 years with positive TRAb. PBMCs were the source of the RNA used for TCR sequencing. Specimen: peripheral blood mononuclear cells (PBMCs), collected when the disease was refractory, from a patient treated with antithyroid drugs. The receptor source for this set is a female donor with Graves disease.

This clonotype showed up just a few times. Without the conserved terminal phenylalanine or tryptophan, this CDR3 likely stems from a read error. The rearrangement links TRBV29-1 to TRBJ1-2, with TRBD1 matching 8 bases. This CDR3 region has 13 residues. Unmatched junction bases numbered 9, after V lost 7 bases and J lost 5 bases. Germline V gene sequence: CDR1 SQVTM, CDR2 ANQGSEA. The CDR3 spells CSARTGWGYGYTS. The CDR3 DNA is TGCAGCGCTCGGACAGGGTGGGGATATGGCTACACCTCC.

This clonotype occurred many times. V usage is TRBV6-1 and J usage is TRBJ1-1; D is perhaps TRBD1 (5 bases). This CDR3 contains 13 residues. From germline, CDR1 is MNHNS and CDR2 SASEGT. V lost 8 bases and J lost 1, with 11 bases in between. CDR3: CASGRGENTEAFF. The CDR3 DNA sequence: TGTGCCAGCGGTAGGGGTGAGAACACTGAAGCTTTCTTT.

This clonotype occurred a few times. This sequence joins TRBV29-1 and TRBJ1-1; D is unresolved. Trimming took off 6 bases at V and 2 bases at J, with 13 bases between the two ends. The CDR3 is made up of 13 amino acids. CDR1 and CDR2 from the germline V gene are SQVTM and ANQGSEA. Here the CDR3 reads CSVLSEGNTEAFF. CDR3 bases: TGCAGCGTACTAAGTGAGGGAAACACTGAAGCTTTCTTT.

This clonotype was observed many times. This chain connects TRBV2 to TRBJ2-7; D could derive from TRBD1 or TRBD2 (6 bases each). Trimming shortened V by 7 bases and J by 2 bases, and 21 bases separated the two germline ends. Germline CDR1 is SNHLY and CDR2 is FYNNEI. The CDR3 has 16 amino acids. The CDR3 loop reads CASMPWGDTGTYEQYF. The CDR3 coding sequence is TGTGCCAGCATGCCGTGGGGGGACACTGGGACCTACGAGCAGTACTTC.

This clonotype was picked up one time. V gene TRBV28 combines with J gene TRBJ2-1; 8 nucleotides line up with TRBD1. This CDR3 comprises 14 residues. Germline CDR1 is MDHEN and CDR2 is SYDVKM. Trimming took 6 bases from V and 5 from J; bases not matched to a gene: 6. The CDR3 loop is CASSLYRGNNEQFF. The CDR3 DNA reads as TGTGCCAGCAGCCTCTACAGGGGGAACAATGAGCAGTTCTTC.

The chain employs TRBV28 and TRBJ1-6; 7 nucleotides match TRBD1. CDR1 is MDHEN, CDR2 SYDVKM, per germline. Germline trimming cut 6 bases from V and 7 bases from J; bases unmatched to any gene: 12. CDR3 length equals 16 residues. The CDR3 nucleotides are TGTGCCAGCAGATTGGAGGGGACAGCGCGGAATTCACCCCTCCACTTT. Translating gives CASRLEGTARNSPLHF.

Concerning this clonotype itself: This may stem from a read error, because a much larger clone lies one nucleotide away. The chain combines TRBV11-2 with TRBJ2-7; D is possibly TRBD1 (6 bases). The CDR3 totals 13 residues. CDR1 and CDR2 (germline): SGHAT, FQNNGV. Here the CDR3 DNA reads TGTGCCCGCAGCCTGTCGACAGGCTACGAGCAGTACTTC. It yields the protein CARSLSTGYEQYF.

This clonotype turned up a few times. The chain links TRBV29-1 to TRBJ1-1, with 9 bases aligning to TRBD1. V lost 6 bases and J lost 2; bases outside the gene matches: 4. Germline V gene lookup returns CDR1 SQVTM and CDR2 ANQGSEA. The CDR3 has 13 residues. The DNA of the CDR3 is TGCAGCGTACCGGGACAGGGTAACACTGAAGCTTTCTTT. It codes for CSVPGQGNTEAFF.

V gene TRBV19 combines with J gene TRBJ2-7; D unresolved. The CDR3 consists of 9 residues. Germline loops: CDR1 LNHDA, CDR2 SQIVND (reference sequence). CDR3 in amino acids: CERMDEQYF. The CDR3 DNA sequence: TGTGAGCGTATGGACGAGCAGTACTTC.

V and J are TRBV5-6 and TRBJ2-4; D remains unclear. The CDR3 is 12 amino acids. Germline assignment: CDR1 SGHDT and CDR2 YYEEEE. V lost 2 bases and J 8 bases, leaving 8 bases between the germline ends. CDR3 region: CASSFLADIQYF. The CDR3 nucleotides read TGTGCCAGCAGCTTTCTCGCTGACATTCAGTACTTC.

This clonotype appeared many times. The chain is built from TRBV28 and TRBJ2-5; TRBD2 matches at 7 bases. Trimming cost V 5 bases and J 5 bases; bases outside gene matches: 8. Germline V CDR1 and CDR2: MDHEN, SYDVKM. The CDR3 totals 14 residues. The DNA of the CDR3 is TGTGCCAGCAGTCCTAGACTAGCTTGGGAGACCCAGTACTTC. Amino acids: CASSPRLAWETQYF.

J is TRBJ1-4 and V is TRBV5-5; TRBD1 matches at 9 bases. Germline V gene sequence: CDR1 SGHKS, CDR2 YYEKEE (reference sequence). With V trimmed by 2 bases and J by 14 bases, 10 bases remained unmatched. There are 14 residues in the CDR3. The CDR3 sequence is CASSLTTGGPPLFF. In DNA form, the CDR3 reads TGTGCCAGCAGCTTAACGACAGGGGGACCGCCGCTGTTTTTT.

This clonotype appeared once. A much larger clone differs from this one at a single base, so this may be a read error. The CDR3 DNA follows: TGTGCCAGCAGTGAAATTGGACAGGGGGTAGAGACCCAGCACTTC. Protein sequence: CASSEIGQGVETQHF. This sequence joins TRBV7-2 and TRBJ2-5; 10 bases agree with TRBD1. Per the germline V gene, CDR1 is SGHTA and CDR2 is FQGNSA. This CDR3 comprises 15 residues.

A few counts support this clonotype. This sequence joins TRBV12-5 and TRBJ1-1; D ambiguous. V lost 0 bases to trimming and J lost 2 bases, with 13 bases between them. This CDR3 has 16 residues. The germline V gene encodes CDR1 LGHNT and CDR2 FRNRAP. The CDR3, as DNA: TGTGCTAGTGGTTTGGTACTTGGGCCGGGCAACACTGAAGCTTTCTTT. It yields the protein CASGLVLGPGNTEAFF.

The chain links TRBV5-1 to TRBJ2-5; a weak D match, TRBD2 (6 bases). Germline V gene sequence: CDR1 SGHRS, CDR2 YFSETQ. V shed 4 bases and J shed 0 bases, with 10 bases lying between them. This CDR3 comprises 14 residues. This CDR3 is CASSTAGYQETQYF. The DNA for the CDR3 is TGCGCCAGCAGCACTGCGGGATACCAAGAGACCCAGTACTTC.

The chain links TRBV20-1 to TRBJ2-3; unclear D gene. Germline assignment: CDR1 DFQATT and CDR2 SNEGSKA (reference sequence). CDR3 length: 11 amino acids. The ends were cut back, 6 bases at V and 4 bases at J, with 8 bases in the middle. The chain's CDR3 is CSASDPDTQYF. The CDR3 bases are TGCAGTGCAAGTGACCCAGATACGCAGTATTTT.

This clonotype was seen at least ten times. The gene calls are TRBV30 and TRBJ1-1, with D unresolved. With 4 bases removed from V and 0 bases from J, the gap between germline ends came to 3 bases. Germline V gene lookup returns CDR1 GTSNPN and CDR2 SVGIG (reference sequence). The CDR3 length is 11 residues. The CDR3 DNA follows: TGTGCCTGGACGGTGAACACTGAAGCTTTCTTT. Protein: CAWTVNTEAFF.

This clonotype has ten or more counts. CDR3 sequence: CASSQRDRVNEKLFF. The CDR3 bases are TGTGCCAGCAGCCAAAGGGACAGGGTGAATGAAAAACTGTTTTTT. The V call is TRBV3-1, the J call TRBJ1-4; 9 bases agree with TRBD1. The CDR3 covers 15 residues. Germline CDR1 is LGHDT and CDR2 is YNNKEL (reference sequence). The J segment lost 5 bases and the V segment lost 2 bases, leaving 3 bases of the junction unmatched.

V and J are TRBV10-3 and TRBJ2-7; weak D call: TRBD1 (6 bases). V was shortened by 0 bases and J by 2 bases, with 11 bases between the two germline ends. CDR1 and CDR2 from the germline V gene are ENHRY and SYGVKD. This CDR3 has 15 amino acids. The CDR3 protein is CAISESGATPYEQYF. In DNA, the CDR3 is TGTGCCATCAGTGAGTCGGGGGCCACCCCCTACGAGCAGTACTTC.

This clonotype was detected once. The rearrangement uses TRBV12-3 or TRBV12-4 and TRBJ1-2; 7 nucleotides agree with TRBD1. The CDR3 has 15 amino acids. V trimming: 0 bases; J trimming: 4 bases; junction bases outside the gene matches: 5. The CDR3 reads CASSLAAGGTYGYTF. Written as DNA, the CDR3 is TGTGCCAGCAGTTTAGCCGCAGGGGGAACCTATGGCTACACCTTC.

Here the CDR3 DNA reads TGCGCCAGCAGCTTGACAGGGGGCGTTCGTGGCTACACCTTC. It is translated as CASSLTGGVRGYTF. The gene calls are TRBV5-1 and TRBJ1-2, with 9 nucleotides matching TRBD1. Germline CDR1 SGHRS, CDR2 YFSETQ. The CDR3 extends over 14 amino acids. The trim removed 1 base at V and 7 bases at J, leaving 5 bases unmatched.

This sequence joins TRBV28 and TRBJ2-1; 10 positions match TRBD2. This CDR3 comprises 15 residues. Germline V gene lookup returns CDR1 MDHEN and CDR2 SYDVKM. The V gene end was trimmed by 7 bases and the J gene end by 7 bases; junction bases not matched to a gene: 10. The CDR3 is CASTLAGTQVNEQFF. For the CDR3, the DNA is TGTGCCAGCACACTAGCGGGGACACAAGTTAATGAGCAGTTCTTC.

This clonotype was detected ten times or more. V is TRBV28 and J is TRBJ2-7; D possibly matches TRBD1 or TRBD2 (5 bases each). From germline, CDR1 is MDHEN and CDR2 SYDVKM. V lost 4 bases and J 5 bases, leaving 12 bases between the germline ends. This CDR3 has 13 residues. In DNA form, the CDR3 reads TGTGCCAGCAGTTCGGGGCAGGACAACGAGCAGTACTTC. Residues: CASSSGQDNEQYF. Combining the CDR3 with reference TRBV28 and TRBJ2-7 gives the whole variable domain DVKVTQSSRYLVKRTGEKVFLECVQDMDHENMFWYRQDPGLGLRLIYFSYDVKMKEKGDIPEGYSVSREKKERFSLILESASTNQTSMYLCASSSGQDNEQYFGPGTRLTVT.

This clonotype was observed a handful of times. The J gene is TRBJ1-5, the V gene TRBV30, with no clear D. This CDR3 comprises 13 residues. V was pared by 5 bases and J by 2 bases, with 10 bases between. Germline V gene data show CDR1 as GTSNPN and CDR2 as SVGIG (reference sequence). Here the CDR3 DNA reads TGTGCCTGGGGCAAGATGGGCAATCAGCCCCAGCATTTT. Residues: CAWGKMGNQPQHF.

This clonotype turned up a few times. The chain links TRBV15 to TRBJ2-7; tentative D call: TRBD1 (6 bases). Germline loops: CDR1 LNHNV, CDR2 YYDKDF (reference sequence). V was clipped by 0 bases and J by 9 bases, with 12 bases between them. CDR3 size: 13 residues. CDR3 region: CATSRERSGVQYF. The CDR3 nucleotides read TGTGCCACCAGCAGAGAACGGTCAGGGGTGCAGTACTTC.

This clonotype was found a few times. The V gene is TRBV19, the J gene TRBJ1-1; D gene unclear. CDR3 length: 13 amino acids. The V gene lost 3 bases and the J gene lost 0 bases, with 5 bases spanning the gap. Germline assignment: CDR1 LNHDA and CDR2 SQIVND (reference sequence). CDR3 nucleotides: TGTGCCAGTAGTATCGACGTGAACACTGAAGCTTTCTTT. It specifies CASSIDVNTEAFF.

Remarks on this clonotype: This likely traces to a read error, being one base from a far larger clone. The V and J genes are TRBV6-4 and TRBJ2-7; 10 bases line up with TRBD2. Germline lookup yields CDR1 MRHNA and CDR2 SNTAGT. The trim removed 8 bases at V and 3 bases at J, leaving 1 base unmatched. The CDR3 extends over 12 amino acids. The CDR3: CASRTSGYEQYF. As DNA, the CDR3 is TGTGCCAGCCGGACTAGCGGCTACGAGCAGTACTTC.